This T cell receptor beta chain came from a study of T-cell memory formation after mild COVID-19. Broader study findings: Clones that contracted from day 15 to 85 had balanced CD4/CD8; later expanders were CD4+ biased. CD4+ clones that contracted lay mainly in CM and EM; CD8+ ones lay in EMRA. A second wave of clones peaked on day 37, and their SARS-CoV-2 specificity went unconfirmed.

Worth noting for this clonotype: Its antigen is still unknown.

CDR3 length: 15 residues. After removal of 5 bases from V and 6 bases from J, the junction contained 8 bases not matched to a gene. Constant-segment-primed 5'RACE gave TCR alpha and TCR beta cDNA libraries with sample barcodes and UMIs. Using its own MiXCR run on the 5' RACE reads, TCRdb lists one record per CDR3 protein. The data contain about 150,000 distinct CDR3 sequences, roughly 15% of them seen just once; the ten biggest clones take up roughly 15%. This chain uses TRBV12-3 or TRBV12-4 with TRBJ2-1; 9 nucleotides align to TRBD1. The source of this sequence is an adult woman who had mild COVID-19 (a few samples of this study predate the infection). Cell type and time point are not known. The sample consisted of PBMCs or a T cell subset sorted from them (not recorded which). CDR3 region: CASSRGQGVRNEQFF. In DNA, the CDR3 is TGTGCCAGCAGTCGGGGACAGGGAGTGCGCAATGAGCAGTTCTTC.